The sequence of this TCR beta chain was determined in a study of vaccination effects on CD4 cells after COVID-19. Overall study context: There were two convalescent patients who gave samples 16 days and one week before vaccination.

Repertoires were generated with immunoSEQ multiplex PCR, while TCRdb's copy carries only in-frame clones and drops some. The sample includes about 26,000 clones, around three quarters of them seen just once. Deletions cut 6 bases from V and 4 bases from J, with 12 bases between. CDR1 is SNHLY and CDR2 is FYNNEI in the germline V gene. This CDR3 comprises 13 residues. Concerning this clone: What it binds is unknown.

With the ViraFEST assay, the study expanded antigen-specific CD4+ T cells using viral peptide pools, then sequenced them. At the end of around eleven days of culture, CD4+ T cells were isolated. The person had PCR-confirmed SARS-CoV-2 infection between March and December 2020. Culturing of some 1.8 million PBMC per well took place with about 10 IU/ml IL-2 and approximately 9.9 ug/ml peptides. On day 3 and again on day 7, half the medium was replaced with IL-2 medium. The chain joins TRBV2 to TRBJ1-1; TRBD1 might be the D (5 bases). Sequenced material: CD4+ T cells from PBMCs cultured with HCoV-NL63 spike peptides, taken before COVID-19 vaccination. This TCR came from a human donor who had a prior SARS-CoV-2 infection. CDR3 DNA sequence: TGTGCCAGCAGGGCGCAGGGATCCACTGAAGCTTTCTTT. It codes for CASRAQGSTEAFF.